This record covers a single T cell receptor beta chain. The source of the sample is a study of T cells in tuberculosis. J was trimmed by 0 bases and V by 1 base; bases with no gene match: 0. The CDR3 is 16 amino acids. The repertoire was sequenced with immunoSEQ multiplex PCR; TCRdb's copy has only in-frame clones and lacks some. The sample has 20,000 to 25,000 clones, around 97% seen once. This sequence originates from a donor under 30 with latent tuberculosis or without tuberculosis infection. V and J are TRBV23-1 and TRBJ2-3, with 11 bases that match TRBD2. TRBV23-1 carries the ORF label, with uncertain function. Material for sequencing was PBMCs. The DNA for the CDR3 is TGCGCCAGCAGTCAATGGACTAGCGGGAGCACAGATACGCAGTATTTT. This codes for CASSQWTSGSTDTQYF.